This is a list of T cell receptor beta chains from one sample in a study of CD8+CD57+ T cells in acquired aplastic anemia. TCRdb redid the calling of the reads with MiXCR, one entry per CDR3 protein. The table records approximately 250,000 distinct CDR3 sequences, around 82% of them present only once. Sequencing used sorted CD4+, CD8+, or CD8+CD57+ T cells (not recorded which) from PBMCs. The receptors shown here come from a human donor with aplastic anemia. Both conserved end residues are part of each CDR3. D genes are given only for firm matches. Clone size, where shown, is once, few, many, or a class for clones that have expanded.

CDR3aa: CASSPGTVVVNEQYF
CDR3nt: TGTGCCAGCAGCCCCGGGACCGTGGTAGTAAATGAGCAGTATTTT
abundance: once
d_gene: -
v_gene: TRBV9
j_gene: TRBJ2-3
len: 15

CDR3aa: CASSFAGSPDTQF
CDR3nt: TGTGCCAGCAGCTTCGCGGGCAGTCCCGATACGCAGTTT
abundance: -
d_gene: -
v_gene: TRBV7-8
j_gene: TRBJ2-3
len: 13

CDR3aa: CASSSGTGGYGYNSPLHF
CDR3nt: TGTGCCAGCAGCTCCGGGACAGGGGGGTATGGCTATAATTCACCCCTCCACTTT
abundance: -
d_gene: TRBD1
v_gene: TRBV5-6
j_gene: TRBJ1-6
len: 18

CDR3aa: CATSMALDPETQYF
CDR3nt: TGTGCCACCAGCATGGCATTGGACCCAGAGACCCAGTACTTC
abundance: -
d_gene: -
v_gene: TRBV7-7
j_gene: TRBJ2-5
len: 14

CDR3aa: CASSFHPAWTAISYF
CDR3nt: TGTGCCAGCAGCTTTCATCCAGCTTGGACAGCGATCTCGTACTTC
abundance: -
d_gene: -
v_gene: TRBV7-8
j_gene: TRBJ2-5
len: 15

CDR3aa: CAGSEGGGNGHDEQFF
CDR3nt: TGTGCCGGAAGCGAGGGGGGCGGGAACGGTCACGATGAGCAGTTCTTC
abundance: -
d_gene: -
v_gene: TRBV7-9
j_gene: TRBJ2-1
len: 16

CDR3aa: CASSRLGSRANVLTF
CDR3nt: TGTGCCAGCAGCCGCTTGGGTAGCAGGGCCAACGTCCTGACTTTC
abundance: -
d_gene: -
v_gene: TRBV11-3
j_gene: TRBJ2-6
len: 15

CDR3aa: CASSSRTATDTQYF
CDR3nt: TGTGCCAGCAGCTCCAGGACTGCCACAGATACGCAGTATTTT
abundance: -
d_gene: -
v_gene: TRBV7-2
j_gene: TRBJ2-3
len: 14

CDR3aa: CASGLPNTGELFF
CDR3nt: TGTGCCAGCGGCCTACCGAACACCGGGGAGCTGTTTTTT
abundance: -
d_gene: -
v_gene: TRBV5-4
j_gene: TRBJ2-2
len: 13

CDR3aa: CATRAGNTAEQFF
CDR3nt: TGTGCCACCAGGGCTGGAAACACCGCTGAGCAGTTTTTC
abundance: -
d_gene: -
v_gene: TRBV24-1
j_gene: TRBJ2-1
len: 13

CDR3aa: CASSRIQGADTQYF
CDR3nt: TGCGCCAGCAGTAGGATTCAAGGGGCAGATACGCAGTATTTT
abundance: -
d_gene: -
v_gene: TRBV4-3
j_gene: TRBJ2-3
len: 14

CDR3aa: CVSARRGDKETQYF
CDR3nt: TGTGTCAGCGCCAGACGCGGGGATAAGGAGACCCAGTACTTC
abundance: -
d_gene: -
v_gene: TRBV15
j_gene: TRBJ2-5
len: 14

CDR3aa: CASSVVGDGTYEQYF
CDR3nt: TGTGCCAGCAGCGTAGTCGGCGACGGAACCTACGAGCAGTACTTC
abundance: -
d_gene: -
v_gene: TRBV9
j_gene: TRBJ2-7
len: 15

CDR3aa: CASGDGDTGELFF
CDR3nt: TGTGCCAGCGGGGACGGGGACACCGGTGAGCTGTTTTTT
abundance: -
d_gene: -
v_gene: TRBV2
j_gene: TRBJ2-2
len: 13

CDR3aa: CASSSTMDTDAFFTF
CDR3nt: TGTGCCAGCAGCTCGACGATGGACACTGACGCTTTCTTTACCTTC
abundance: -
d_gene: -
v_gene: TRBV7-2
j_gene: TRBJ1-2
len: 15

CDR3aa: CSARASSSYNEQFF
CDR3nt: TGCAGTGCTAGAGCCAGTAGCTCCTACAATGAGCAGTTCTTC
abundance: -
d_gene: -
v_gene: TRBV20-1
j_gene: TRBJ2-1
len: 14

CDR3aa: CATRSGETNTHAYF
CDR3nt: TGTGCCACCAGGAGCGGCGAGACGAATACACACGCCTACTTT
abundance: -
d_gene: -
v_gene: TRBV15
j_gene: TRBJ1-6
len: 14

CDR3aa: CATSRGCGHETQYF
CDR3nt: TGTGCCACCAGCAGGGGCTGCGGCCACGAGACGCAGTACTTC
abundance: -
d_gene: -
v_gene: TRBV2
j_gene: TRBJ2-5
len: 14

CDR3aa: CASSLVPGELGFGFF
CDR3nt: TGTGCCAGCAGCTTAGTACCCGGGGAGCTCGGTTTTGGATTTTTT
abundance: -
d_gene: -
v_gene: TRBV7-9
j_gene: TRBJ2-2
len: 15

CDR3aa: CASSTSGFGNTEAFF
CDR3nt: TGTGCCAGTAGTACCTCAGGGTTTGGGAACACTGAAGCTTTCTTT
abundance: -
d_gene: -
v_gene: TRBV19
j_gene: TRBJ1-1
len: 15

CDR3aa: CASSDGENHEKFF
CDR3nt: TGTGCCAGCAGTGATGGGGAGAACCATGAGAAGTTCTTC
abundance: -
d_gene: -
v_gene: TRBV9
j_gene: TRBJ2-1
len: 13

CDR3aa: CASSPQRGPADTQYF
CDR3nt: TGTGCCAGCAGCCCCCAGCGGGGGCCGGCAGATACGCAGTATTTT
abundance: -
d_gene: TRBD2
v_gene: TRBV7-8
j_gene: TRBJ2-3
len: 15

CDR3aa: CASSLNRVSYNEQFF
CDR3nt: TGTGCCAGCAGCTTAAACAGGGTCTCCTACAATGAGCAGTTCTTC
abundance: many
d_gene: -
v_gene: TRBV13
j_gene: TRBJ2-1
len: 15

CDR3aa: CASSTGNTGELFF
CDR3nt: TGTGCCAGCAGTACGGGGAACACCGGGGAGCTGTTTTTT
abundance: once
d_gene: -
v_gene: TRBV7-9
j_gene: TRBJ2-2
len: 13

CDR3aa: CASSRRALTDTQYF
CDR3nt: TGTGCCAGCAGCCGTAGGGCCCTCACAGATACGCAGTATTTT
abundance: -
d_gene: -
v_gene: TRBV7-3
j_gene: TRBJ2-3
len: 14

CDR3aa: CASGVDGNIHDYGYTF
CDR3nt: TGTGCCAGCGGCGTGGATGGGAACATTCACGACTATGGCTACACCTTC
abundance: -
d_gene: -
v_gene: TRBV9
j_gene: TRBJ1-2
len: 16

CDR3aa: CASSHGGSTTTYF
CDR3nt: TGTGCCAGCAGCCACGGGGGCAGCACTACTACGTATTTT
abundance: -
d_gene: -
v_gene: TRBV7-9
j_gene: TRBJ2-3
len: 13

CDR3aa: CSAAHNRYGYTF
CDR3nt: TGCAGCGCTGCACACAACAGGTATGGCTACACCTTC
abundance: -
d_gene: -
v_gene: TRBV29-1
j_gene: TRBJ1-2
len: 12

CDR3aa: CASSMASGSYNEQFF
CDR3nt: TGTGCCAGCAGTATGGCTAGCGGAAGCTACAATGAGCAGTTCTTC
abundance: once
d_gene: TRBD2
v_gene: TRBV7-9
j_gene: TRBJ2-1
len: 15

CDR3aa: CATSLAGGTDTPYHF
CDR3nt: TGTGCCACCAGCTTAGCGGGAGGGACCGATACGCCGTATCACTTT
abundance: -
d_gene: -
v_gene: TRBV7-2
j_gene: TRBJ1-6
len: 15

CDR3aa: CASTRTGGSYNEQFF
CDR3nt: TGTGCCAGTACCCGCACGGGGGGATCCTACAATGAGCAGTTCTTC
abundance: -
d_gene: TRBD2
v_gene: TRBV6-1
j_gene: TRBJ2-1
len: 15

CDR3aa: CASSFTSGSPPNTGELFF
CDR3nt: TGTGCCAGCAGCTTTACTAGCGGGAGTCCCCCGAACACCGGGGAGCTGTTTTTT
abundance: few
d_gene: TRBD2
v_gene: TRBV7-2
j_gene: TRBJ2-2
len: 18

CDR3aa: CASSLPGSPDTQEQFF
CDR3nt: TGTGCCAGCAGCTTACCGGGAAGCCCCGATACGCAGGAGCAGTTCTTC
abundance: few
d_gene: -
v_gene: TRBV7-8
j_gene: TRBJ2-1
len: 16

CDR3aa: CASSVEADTQYF
CDR3nt: TGTGCCAGCAGCGTGGAGGCAGATACGCAGTATTTT
abundance: few
d_gene: -
v_gene: TRBV5-4
j_gene: TRBJ2-3
len: 12

CDR3aa: CASSEGTGGNYGYAF
CDR3nt: TGTGCCAGCAGTGAGGGTACAGGGGGTAACTATGGCTACGCCTTC
abundance: -
d_gene: TRBD1
v_gene: TRBV6-4
j_gene: TRBJ1-2
len: 15

CDR3aa: CASSLNLTGNTETFF
CDR3nt: TGTGCCAGTAGCTTAAATCTGACAGGGAACACTGAAACTTTCTTT
abundance: -
d_gene: TRBD1
v_gene: TRBV11-3
j_gene: TRBJ1-1
len: 15

CDR3aa: CASSAGGTSGYTF
CDR3nt: TGTGCCAGCAGCGCCGGGGGAACGAGTGGCTACACCTTC
abundance: -
d_gene: -
v_gene: TRBV9
j_gene: TRBJ1-2
len: 13

CDR3aa: CASSVGGKQTFDF
CDR3nt: TGTGCCAGCAGCGTGGGCGGCAAACAGACCTTCGATTTT
abundance: -
d_gene: -
v_gene: TRBV5-4
j_gene: TRBJ2-3
len: 13

CDR3aa: CGGSTGGSTEQYF
CDR3nt: TGTGGCGGAAGTACTGGGGGGAGTACTGAGCAGTACTTC
abundance: -
d_gene: -
v_gene: TRBV2
j_gene: TRBJ2-7
len: 13

CDR3aa: CASSLYGENYGYTF
CDR3nt: TGTGCCAGCAGCTTGTACGGGGAGAACTATGGCTACACCTTC
abundance: -
d_gene: -
v_gene: TRBV7-2
j_gene: TRBJ1-2
len: 14